A selection of T cell receptor beta chains follows, all from one sample in a study of blood T cells in healthy people across ages. TCRdb passed the 5' RACE reads through MiXCR, listing each CDR3 protein once. The sample records 780,000 or so distinct CDR3 sequences, roughly three fifths being singletons. The material sequenced was blood. The receptors derive from a man aged 40-49 years in good health. Both conserved end residues are part of each CDR3. A D gene is named only where the DNA matches it firmly. Size tells how often a clone was seen (once, few, many) or the class of an expanded clone, and some rows leave it out.

.	.	TRBJ2-3	TRBV20-1	TGCAGTGCTAGAGACCCCGATGGCACAGATACGCAGTATTTT	CSARDPDGTDTQYF
.	.	TRBJ2-6	TRBV20-1	TGCAGTGCTAGAGATGTCACAGGGAGGGACGTCCTGACTTTC	CSARDVTGRDVLTF
.	.	TRBJ2-1	TRBV29-1	TGCAGCGTTGAAAACAGGGCTGAGCAGTTCTTC	CSVENRAEQFF
TRBD2	few	TRBJ2-1	TRBV3-1	TGTGCCAGCAGCCAGTTCGGGGGGGGCCCCTACAATGAGCAGTTCTTC	CASSQFGGGPYNEQFF
TRBD1	once	TRBJ2-2	TRBV19	TGTGCCAGTAAGAGACAGGGGGCCGGGGAGCTGTTTTTT	CASKRQGAGELFF
.	.	TRBJ2-7	TRBV10-3	TGTGCCATCAGTGAGTCGAGGCCCCCCGAATCCTACGAGCAGTACTTC	CAISESRPPESYEQYF
TRBD1	.	TRBJ2-1	TRBV4-1	TGCGCCAGCAGCCCTTGGGACAGGGGGGATAATGAGCAGTTCTTC	CASSPWDRGDNEQFF
TRBD2	few	TRBJ2-3	TRBV10-3	TGTGCCATCAGTGACGGGGGTAGCGGGGGTGTAGATACGCAGTATTTT	CAISDGGSGGVDTQYF
.	.	TRBJ2-5	TRBV6-6	TGTGCCAGCAGGGAAGACGGCTACAATGAGCAGTACTTC	CASREDGYNEQYF
.	few	TRBJ1-2	TRBV18	TGTGCCAGCTCACCACGGAGTTCGACAGATGTATATGGCTACACCTTC	CASSPRSSTDVYGYTF
TRBD2	few	TRBJ2-1	TRBV5-1	TGCGCCAGCAGCTCGACCCCCCCGGGGGGCTCCTACAATGAGCAGTTCTTC	CASSSTPPGGSYNEQFF
.	.	TRBJ1-1	TRBV12-3/TRBV12-4	TGTGCCAGCTCCGGGGGCGTTCCAGGCACTGAAGCTTTCTTT	CASSGGVPGTEAFF
.	.	TRBJ2-7	TRBV29-1	TGCAGCGTTGTTCTAAAGAGCTTAGAGACTCAGTACTTC	CSVVLKSLETQYF
.	.	TRBJ1-1	TRBV7-2	TGTGCCAGCAGCTTAGAGGTGGTAGGGGTCGGCACTGAAGCTTTCTTT	CASSLEVVGVGTEAFF
TRBD1	.	TRBJ2-1	TRBV28	TGTGCCAGCAGTACCCCGACAGGGGTCAATGAGCAGTTCTTC	CASSTPTGVNEQFF
TRBD1	.	TRBJ2-2	TRBV20-1	TGCAGTGCGGTCCCCCAGGGGGCTCCCGGGGAGCTGTTTTTT	CSAVPQGAPGELFF
TRBD1	.	TRBJ2-4	TRBV19	TGTGCCAGTAGTCCTTGGGGCGAGGGACAGGGGAACATTCAGTACTTC	CASSPWGEGQGNIQYF
.	.	TRBJ1-3	TRBV20-1	TGCAGTGCTAGAACTGGAAACACCATATATTTT	CSARTGNTIYF
.	few	TRBJ2-7	TRBV20-1	TGCAGTGCTAGAGGTTCGATGGGCGAGCAGTACTTC	CSARGSMGEQYF
.	few	TRBJ1-1	TRBV10-3	TGTGCCATCAGTTCAGATCAGAGAAGGGACACTGAAGCTTTCTTT	CAISSDQRRDTEAFF
TRBD1	.	TRBJ1-2	TRBV7-2	TGTGCCAGCAGCTCCTCGACAGGGGGCCTATCCTATGGCTACACCTTC	CASSSSTGGLSYGYTF
.	.	TRBJ2-7	TRBV20-1	TGCAGTGCTAGAGATCCGAGCGGAACCTACGAGCAGTACTTC	CSARDPSGTYEQYF
TRBD2	.	TRBJ2-5	TRBV15	TGTGCCACCAGCAGTGGAGGACTAGCGGGGAGACAAGAGACCCAGTACTTC	CATSSGGLAGRQETQYF
.	once	TRBJ2-5	TRBV29-1	TGCAGCGTTGGCTCTACCCTCAGAGAGACCCAGTACTTC	CSVGSTLRETQYF
.	.	TRBJ1-5	TRBV29-1	TGCAGCGTTGAGCAGGGCAATAGCAATCAGCCCCAGCATTTT	CSVEQGNSNQPQHF
.	.	TRBJ2-7	TRBV20-1	TGCAGTGTCGCCAATCGGCGGAAGAGCTCCTACGAGCAGTACTTC	CSVANRRKSSYEQYF
.	.	TRBJ1-3	TRBV18	TGTGCCAGCTCACCAATTACGGTTCCGGGAGGAAACACCATATATTTT	CASSPITVPGGNTIYF
.	.	TRBJ2-3	TRBV2	TGTGCCAGCAGCCCAATGGGATTGGGGTTGACAGATACGCAGTATTTT	CASSPMGLGLTDTQYF
.	many	TRBJ1-4	TRBV20-1	TGCAGTGCGACCTTGGATGCAGCAACTAATGAAAAACTGTTTTTT	CSATLDAATNEKLFF
.	many	TRBJ2-5	TRBV28	TGTGCCAGCAGTTCCCAACAAGAGACCCAGTACTTC	CASSSQQETQYF
TRBD1	once	TRBJ1-2	TRBV28	TGTGCCAGCAGTCCTCCGGGACAGGGCGACTGTGGCTACACCTTC	CASSPPGQGDCGYTF
TRBD1	.	TRBJ2-3	TRBV27	TGTGCCAGCAGTGTTCCAGGGGGCCGGGATACGCAGTATTTT	CASSVPGGRDTQYF
TRBD1	.	TRBJ1-2	TRBV7-2	TGTGCCAGCAGCCTGACAGGGGTCTACACCTTC	CASSLTGVYTF
.	few	TRBJ1-2	TRBV4-2	TGTGCCAGCAATCTCGATTCGCAGGGTGGGAACTATGGCTACACCTTC	CASNLDSQGGNYGYTF
TRBD2	.	TRBJ2-4	TRBV7-3	TGTGCCAGCAGCCCGCAGCGGGAAGTGGCCAAAAACATTCAGTACTTC	CASSPQREVAKNIQYF
.	few	TRBJ1-5	TRBV29-1	TGCAGCGTTTTCCGGGACGGTCAGCCCCAGCATTTT	CSVFRDGQPQHF
.	few	TRBJ1-6	TRBV6-6	TGTGCCAGCACCGGGACCGTCGGACTCAGTAATTCACCCCTCCACTTT	CASTGTVGLSNSPLHF
TRBD1	.	TRBJ1-2	TRBV12-3/TRBV12-4	TGTGCCAGCAGAAAAGAGGGGACAGGGGTCTATGGCTACACCTTC	CASRKEGTGVYGYTF
.	.	TRBJ1-2	TRBV4-1	TGCGCCAGCAGCCAATTTCTCGCAGGGTCGTACTATGGCTACACCTTC	CASSQFLAGSYYGYTF
.	.	TRBJ2-1	TRBV29-1	TGCAGCGTTGAAGGGCACCGGGCCCAGATCTACAATGAGCAGTTCTTC	CSVEGHRAQIYNEQFF
TRBD1	few	TRBJ2-3	TRBV6-5	TGTGCCAGCAGTGACTCAACAGGGGTCGTACCCTCCACAGATACGCAGTATTTT	CASSDSTGVVPSTDTQYF
.	.	TRBJ2-1	TRBV6-1	TGTGCCACCAAGTATAGTCCACGCGACAATGAGCAGTTCTTC	CATKYSPRDNEQFF
.	.	TRBJ2-5	TRBV2	TGTGCCAGCAGAGGCAGGGGTGGAGAGACCCAGTACTTC	CASRGRGGETQYF
TRBD2	few	TRBJ2-1	TRBV20-1	TGCAGTGCTAGCCCACTAGCGGGCCAACTTGGGCACAATGAGCAGTTCTTC	CSASPLAGQLGHNEQFF
TRBD1	.	TRBJ2-3	TRBV29-1	TGCAGCGCCACAGGGGTGATCACAGATACGCAGTATTTT	CSATGVITDTQYF
TRBD2	.	TRBJ2-3	TRBV7-3	TGTACCACCGGGAGGCGAGGTGCAGATACGCAGTATTTT	CTTGRRGADTQYF
.	few	TRBJ2-3	TRBV20-1	TGCAGTGCGCCCTCCCCCAGGGAAAGCACAGATACGCAGTATTTT	CSAPSPRESTDTQYF
.	.	TRBJ2-1	TRBV9	TGTGCCAGCAGCGGAAACGGGGATCCTTACAATGAGCAGTTCTTC	CASSGNGDPYNEQFF
.	.	TRBJ2-3	TRBV5-6	TGTGCCAGCAGCGCCGTGGGTAGAGATACGCAGTATTTT	CASSAVGRDTQYF